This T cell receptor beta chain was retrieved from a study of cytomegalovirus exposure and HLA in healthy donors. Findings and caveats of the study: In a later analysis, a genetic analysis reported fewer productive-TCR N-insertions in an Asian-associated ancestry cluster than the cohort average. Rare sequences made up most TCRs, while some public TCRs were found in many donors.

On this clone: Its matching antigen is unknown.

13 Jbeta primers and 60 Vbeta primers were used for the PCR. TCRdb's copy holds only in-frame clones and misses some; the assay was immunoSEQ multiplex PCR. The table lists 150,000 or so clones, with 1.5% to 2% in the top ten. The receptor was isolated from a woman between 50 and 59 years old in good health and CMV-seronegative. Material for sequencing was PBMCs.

The CDR3, as DNA: TGTGCCAGTAGTATAACCTCAGGACAGGGTCATTCACCCCTCCACTTT. This codes for CASSITSGQGHSPLHF. V is TRBV19 and J is TRBJ1-6, with 8 bases that match TRBD1. With 2 bases clipped from V and 8 bases from J, the junction kept 8 bases outside the gene matches. This CDR3 has 16 amino acids. The germline CDR1 and CDR2 sequences are LNHDA and SQIVND (reference sequence).